The clone carrying this T cell receptor (beta chain) has more than one count but fewer than ten. Trimming shortened V by 2 bases and J by 1 base, and 6 bases separated the two germline ends. CDR3 size: 13 residues. Germline V CDR1 and CDR2: SGDLS, YYNGEE. This sample was taken from a study of blood T cell repertoires in COVID-19. Study-level background: Sites in the United States, Italy and Spain provided acute and convalescent COVID-19 samples. T cells, B-cell-depleted T cells, or PBMCs provided the cDNA or gDNA that served as material.

In the source study's methods: Reference gene primers were amplified, and this amplification served to estimate nucleated cell counts. Produced via immunoSEQ multiplex PCR; TCRdb's table is partial and in-frame only. D and trimming come from the DNA, and the V and J calls and clone size come from that table. The table lists roughly 100,000 clones, roughly 90% of them singletons, with 3.5% in the top ten. The sample comprised peripheral blood. V and J are TRBV9 and TRBJ1-1; D is perhaps TRBD1 (5 bases). The TCR originated in a woman in her sixties or seventies with acute or convalescent COVID-19. CDR3 in DNA: TGTGCCAGCAGCGTCGACAGGAACACTGAAGCTTTCTTT. It translates to CASSVDRNTEAFF.